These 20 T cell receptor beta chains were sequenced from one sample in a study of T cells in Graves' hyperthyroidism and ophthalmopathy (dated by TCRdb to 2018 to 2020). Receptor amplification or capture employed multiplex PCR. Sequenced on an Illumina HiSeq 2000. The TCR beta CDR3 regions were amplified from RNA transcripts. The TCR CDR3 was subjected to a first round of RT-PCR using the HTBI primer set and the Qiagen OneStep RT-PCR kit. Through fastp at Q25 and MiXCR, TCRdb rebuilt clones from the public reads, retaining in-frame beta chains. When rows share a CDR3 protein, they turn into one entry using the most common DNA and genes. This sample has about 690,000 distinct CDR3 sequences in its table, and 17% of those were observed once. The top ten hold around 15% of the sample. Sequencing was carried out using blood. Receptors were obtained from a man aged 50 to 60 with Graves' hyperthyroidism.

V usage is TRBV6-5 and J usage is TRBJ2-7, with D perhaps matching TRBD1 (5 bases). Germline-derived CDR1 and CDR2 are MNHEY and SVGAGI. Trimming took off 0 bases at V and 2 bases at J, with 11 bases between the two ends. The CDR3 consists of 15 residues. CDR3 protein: CASSYSSRDTYEQYF. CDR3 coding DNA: TGTGCCAGCAGTTACTCCAGCAGGGATACCTACGAGCAGTACTTC.

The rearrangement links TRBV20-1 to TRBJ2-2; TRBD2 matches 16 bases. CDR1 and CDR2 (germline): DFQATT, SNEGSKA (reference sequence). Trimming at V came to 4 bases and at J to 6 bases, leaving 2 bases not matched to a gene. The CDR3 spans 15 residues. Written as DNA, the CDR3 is TGCAGTGCTACCGGGACTAGCGGGAGGGCCGGGGAGCTGTTTTTT. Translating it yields CSATGTSGRAGELFF.

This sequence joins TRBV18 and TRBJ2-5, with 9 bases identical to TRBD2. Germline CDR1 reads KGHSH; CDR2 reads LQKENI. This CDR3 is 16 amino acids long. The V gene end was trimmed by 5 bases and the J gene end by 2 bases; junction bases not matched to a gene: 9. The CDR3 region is CASSSRRLAVQETQYF. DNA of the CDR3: TGTGCCAGCTCATCGCGCAGACTAGCGGTACAAGAGACCCAGTACTTC.

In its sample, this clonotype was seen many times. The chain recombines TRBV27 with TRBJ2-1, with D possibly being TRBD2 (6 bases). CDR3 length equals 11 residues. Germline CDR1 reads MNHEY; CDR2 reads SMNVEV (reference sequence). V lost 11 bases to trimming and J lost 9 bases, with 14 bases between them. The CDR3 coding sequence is TGTGCCGGGCTGAGGAGGGGTGAGCAGTTCTTC. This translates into CAGLRRGEQFF.

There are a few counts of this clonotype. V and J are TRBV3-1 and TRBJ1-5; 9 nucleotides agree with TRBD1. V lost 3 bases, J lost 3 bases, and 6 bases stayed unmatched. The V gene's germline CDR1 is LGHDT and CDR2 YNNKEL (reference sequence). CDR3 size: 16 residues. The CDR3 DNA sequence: TGTGCCAGCAGCCAGACCGGGACAGGGAACAATCAGCCCCAGCATTTT. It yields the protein CASSQTGTGNNQPQHF.

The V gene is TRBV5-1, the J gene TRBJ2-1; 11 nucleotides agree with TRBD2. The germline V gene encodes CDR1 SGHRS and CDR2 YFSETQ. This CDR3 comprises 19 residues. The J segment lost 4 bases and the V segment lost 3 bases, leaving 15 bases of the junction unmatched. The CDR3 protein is CASSYPGLAVSRGYNEQFF. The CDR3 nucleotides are TGCGCCAGCAGCTACCCGGGACTAGCGGTCTCTCGCGGGTACAATGAGCAGTTCTTC.

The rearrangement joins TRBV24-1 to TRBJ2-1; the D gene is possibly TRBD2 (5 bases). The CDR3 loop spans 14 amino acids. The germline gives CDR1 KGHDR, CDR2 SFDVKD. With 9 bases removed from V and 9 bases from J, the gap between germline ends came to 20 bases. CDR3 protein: CATSPDWGWGEQFF. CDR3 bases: TGTGCCACCTCCCCGGACTGGGGATGGGGTGAGCAGTTCTTC.

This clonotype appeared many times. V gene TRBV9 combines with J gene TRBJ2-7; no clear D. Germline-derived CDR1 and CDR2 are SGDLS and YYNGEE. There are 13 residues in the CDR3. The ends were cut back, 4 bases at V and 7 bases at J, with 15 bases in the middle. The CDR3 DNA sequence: TGTGCCAGCAGCCCCTTCCACGGAGATGAGCAGTACTTC. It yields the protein CASSPFHGDEQYF.

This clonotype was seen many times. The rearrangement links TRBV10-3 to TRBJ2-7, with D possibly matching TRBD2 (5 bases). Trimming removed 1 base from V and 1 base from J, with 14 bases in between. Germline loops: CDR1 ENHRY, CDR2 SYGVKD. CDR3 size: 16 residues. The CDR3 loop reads CAISEYSVGVSYEQYF. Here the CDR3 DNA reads TGTGCCATCAGTGAGTATAGCGTAGGAGTATCCTACGAGCAGTACTTC.

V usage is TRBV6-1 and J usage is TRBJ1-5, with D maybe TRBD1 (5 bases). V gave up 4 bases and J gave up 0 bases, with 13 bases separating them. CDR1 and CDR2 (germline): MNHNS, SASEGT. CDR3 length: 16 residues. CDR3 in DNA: TGTGCCAGCAGTGCCTCAGGGTGGGGTAGCAATCAGCCCCAGCATTTT. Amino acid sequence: CASSASGWGSNQPQHF.

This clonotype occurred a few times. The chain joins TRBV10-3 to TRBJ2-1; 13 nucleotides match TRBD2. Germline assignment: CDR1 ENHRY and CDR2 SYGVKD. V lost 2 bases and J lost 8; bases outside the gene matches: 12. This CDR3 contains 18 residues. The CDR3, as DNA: TGTGCCATCAGTGAGCCGGGACTAGCGGGAACGGGGGCGGATGAGCAGTTCTTC. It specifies CAISEPGLAGTGADEQFF.

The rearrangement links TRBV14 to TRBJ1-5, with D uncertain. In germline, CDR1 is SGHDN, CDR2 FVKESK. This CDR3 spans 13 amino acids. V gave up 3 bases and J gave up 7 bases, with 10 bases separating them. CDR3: CASSHQVGQPQHF. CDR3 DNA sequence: TGTGCCAGCAGCCATCAAGTAGGGCAGCCCCAGCATTTT. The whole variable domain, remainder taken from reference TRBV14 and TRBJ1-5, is EAGVTQFPSHSVIEKGQTVTLRCDPISGHDNLYWYRRVMGKEIKFLLHFVKESKQDESGMPNNRFLAERTGGTYSTLKVQPAELEDSGVYFCASSHQVGQPQHFGDGTRLSIL.

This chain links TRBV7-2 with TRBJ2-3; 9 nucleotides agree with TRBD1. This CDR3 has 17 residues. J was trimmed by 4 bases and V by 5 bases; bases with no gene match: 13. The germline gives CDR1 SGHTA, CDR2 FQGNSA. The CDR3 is CASSARTGTGWADTQYF. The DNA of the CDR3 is TGTGCCAGCAGCGCGAGGACCGGGACAGGGTGGGCAGATACGCAGTATTTT.

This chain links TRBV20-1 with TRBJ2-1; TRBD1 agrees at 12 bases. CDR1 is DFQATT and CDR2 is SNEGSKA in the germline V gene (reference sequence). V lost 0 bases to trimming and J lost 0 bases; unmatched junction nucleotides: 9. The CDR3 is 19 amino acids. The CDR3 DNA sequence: TGCAGTGCTAGAGATTTGGGACAGGGGGCCCTCCTCTCCTACAATGAGCAGTTCTTC. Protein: CSARDLGQGALLSYNEQFF.

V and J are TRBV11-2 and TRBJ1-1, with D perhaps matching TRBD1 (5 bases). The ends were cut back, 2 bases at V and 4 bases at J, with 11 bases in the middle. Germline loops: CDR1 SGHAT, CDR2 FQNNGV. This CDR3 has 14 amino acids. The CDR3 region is CASSLPGRFTEAFF. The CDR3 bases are TGTGCCAGCAGCTTACCGGGACGGTTCACTGAAGCTTTCTTT.

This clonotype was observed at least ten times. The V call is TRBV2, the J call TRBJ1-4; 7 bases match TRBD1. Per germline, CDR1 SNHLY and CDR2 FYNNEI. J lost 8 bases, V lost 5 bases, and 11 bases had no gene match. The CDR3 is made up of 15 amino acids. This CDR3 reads CASSNLRGRGEKLFF. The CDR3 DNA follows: TGTGCCAGCAGTAACTTAAGGGGGCGAGGAGAAAAACTGTTTTTT.

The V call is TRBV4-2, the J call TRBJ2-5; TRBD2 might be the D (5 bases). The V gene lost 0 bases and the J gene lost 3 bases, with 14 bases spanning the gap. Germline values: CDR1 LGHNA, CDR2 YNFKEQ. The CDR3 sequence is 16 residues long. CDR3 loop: CASSQELRAGEETQYF. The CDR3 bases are TGTGCCAGCAGCCAAGAGTTGAGGGCCGGGGAAGAGACCCAGTACTTC.

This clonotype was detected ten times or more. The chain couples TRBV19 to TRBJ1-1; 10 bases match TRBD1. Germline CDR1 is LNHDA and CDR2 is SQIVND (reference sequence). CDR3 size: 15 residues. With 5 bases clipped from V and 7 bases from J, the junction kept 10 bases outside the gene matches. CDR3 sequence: CASSPRDRGSVEAFF. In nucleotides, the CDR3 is TGTGCCAGTAGTCCAAGGGACAGGGGAAGTGTTGAAGCTTTCTTT.

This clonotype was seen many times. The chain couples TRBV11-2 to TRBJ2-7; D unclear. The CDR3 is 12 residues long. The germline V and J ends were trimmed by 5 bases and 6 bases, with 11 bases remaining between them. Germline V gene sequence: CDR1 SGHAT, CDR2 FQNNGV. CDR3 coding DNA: TGTGCCAGCAGCACGGACCGGCGCGAGCAGTACTTC. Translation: CASSTDRREQYF. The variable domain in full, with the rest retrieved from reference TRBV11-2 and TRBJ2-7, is EAGVAQSPRYKIIEKRQSVAFWCNPISGHATLYWYQQILGQGPKLLIQFQNNGVVDDSQLPKDRFSAERLKGVDSTLKIQPAKLEDSAVYLCASSTDRREQYFGPGTRLTVT.

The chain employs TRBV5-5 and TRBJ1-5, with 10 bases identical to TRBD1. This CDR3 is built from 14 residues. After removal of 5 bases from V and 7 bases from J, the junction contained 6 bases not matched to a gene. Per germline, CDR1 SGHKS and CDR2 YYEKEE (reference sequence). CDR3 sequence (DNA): TGTGCCAGCAGTTCCGGGACAGGGGCCCAGCCCCAGCATTTT. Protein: CASSSGTGAQPQHF.